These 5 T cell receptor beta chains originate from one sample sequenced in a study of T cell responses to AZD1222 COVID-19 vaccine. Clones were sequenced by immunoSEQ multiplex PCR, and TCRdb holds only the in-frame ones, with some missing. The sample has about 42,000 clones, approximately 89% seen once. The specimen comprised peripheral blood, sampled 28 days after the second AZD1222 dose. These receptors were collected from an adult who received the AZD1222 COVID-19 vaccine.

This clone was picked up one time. The CDR3 is CASSWEGDRNYNEQFF. DNA of the CDR3: TGTGCCAGCAGCTGGGAGGGGGACAGAAATTACAATGAGCAGTTCTTC. The chain recombines TRBV7-9 with TRBJ2-1; D possibly uses TRBD1 or TRBD2 (7 bases each). This CDR3 has 16 amino acids. Germline V gene sequence: CDR1 SEHNR, CDR2 FQNEAQ (reference sequence). V was pared by 4 bases and J by 4 bases, with 17 bases between.

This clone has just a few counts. The CDR3 DNA reads TGTGCCAGCAGCGAGGGACAGGGGGTGTACGAGCAGTACTTC. Its translation is CASSEGQGVYEQYF. This sequence joins TRBV9 and TRBJ2-7; 11 nucleotides match TRBD1. V lost 3 bases and J lost 4; bases outside the gene matches: 3. The CDR3 consists of 14 residues. Germline-derived CDR1 and CDR2 are SGDLS and YYNGEE.

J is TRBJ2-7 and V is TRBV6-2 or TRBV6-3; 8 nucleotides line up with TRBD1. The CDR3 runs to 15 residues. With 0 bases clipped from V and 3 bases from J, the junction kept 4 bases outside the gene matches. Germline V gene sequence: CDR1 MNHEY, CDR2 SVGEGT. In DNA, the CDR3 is TGTGCCAGCAGTTACTCAGCACAGGGGGTCTACGAGCAGTACTTC. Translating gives CASSYSAQGVYEQYF.

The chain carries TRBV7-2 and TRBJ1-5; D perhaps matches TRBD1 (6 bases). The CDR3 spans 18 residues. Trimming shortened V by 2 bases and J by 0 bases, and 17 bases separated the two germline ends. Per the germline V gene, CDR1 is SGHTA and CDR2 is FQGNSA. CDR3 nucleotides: TGTGCCAGCAGCTTAATGGGGCCCGGGGGCTATAGCAATCAGCCCCAGCATTTT. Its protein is CASSLMGPGGYSNQPQHF.

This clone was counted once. This CDR3 is CASSRRGAGHEQFF. The DNA of the CDR3 is TGTGCCAGCAGCAGGAGAGGGGCGGGACATGAGCAGTTCTTC. The rearrangement links TRBV7-2 to TRBJ2-1, with D tentatively TRBD2 (6 bases). V lost 5 bases to trimming and J lost 8 bases, with 16 bases between them. This CDR3 is built from 14 residues. Looked up from germline, CDR1 is SGHTA and CDR2 is FQGNSA.